This T cell receptor beta chain was sequenced in a study of cytomegalovirus exposure and HLA in healthy donors. As for the study in general: The Caucasian-associated ancestry cluster held roughly 84% of 300 to 500 genotyped donors.

Germline V gives CDR1 SGHNT, CDR2 YENEEA. The CDR3 sequence is 15 residues long. V dropped 5 bases and J dropped 6; count of bases not matched to a gene: 10. About this clone itself: Its antigen is as yet unknown.

Nominally healthy donors were sampled, though unrecorded immune exposures were likely. Study-level points and caveats: An assumption of roughly uniform sequencing depth across donors underlay the presence/absence analyses.

The study ran its PCR with 60 Vbeta and 13 Jbeta primers. Sequencing used immunoSEQ multiplex PCR; TCRdb keeps in-frame clones, though not all of them. The sample lists nearly 200,000 clones; over 60% were seen once. Material: PBMCs. This TCR derives from a woman younger than 45 in good health and CMV-seropositive. The genes are TRBV11-3 and TRBJ2-7; the match to TRBD2 covers 10 bases. DNA for the CDR3: TGTGCCAGCAGCCCCCGCCTAGCGGGAGTAGGCGAGCAGTACTTC. It codes for CASSPRLAGVGEQYF.